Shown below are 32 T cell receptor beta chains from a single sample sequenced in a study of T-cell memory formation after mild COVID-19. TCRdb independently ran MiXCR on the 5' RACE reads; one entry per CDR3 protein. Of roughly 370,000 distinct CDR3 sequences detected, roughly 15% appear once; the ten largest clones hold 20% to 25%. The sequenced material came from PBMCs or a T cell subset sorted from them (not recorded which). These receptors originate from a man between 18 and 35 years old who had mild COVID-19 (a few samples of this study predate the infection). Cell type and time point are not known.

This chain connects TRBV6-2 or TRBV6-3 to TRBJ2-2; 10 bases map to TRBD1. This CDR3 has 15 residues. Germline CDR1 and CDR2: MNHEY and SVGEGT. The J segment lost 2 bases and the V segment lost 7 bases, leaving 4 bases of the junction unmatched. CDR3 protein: CASTGTGENTGELFF. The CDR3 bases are TGTGCCAGCACCGGGACAGGGGAAAACACCGGGGAGCTGTTTTTT.

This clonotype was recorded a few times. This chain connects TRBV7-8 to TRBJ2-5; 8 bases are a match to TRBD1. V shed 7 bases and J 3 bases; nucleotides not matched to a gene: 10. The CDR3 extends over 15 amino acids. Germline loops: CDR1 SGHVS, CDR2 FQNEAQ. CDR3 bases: TGTGCCAGCACCGATACGGGACAGGCGGAAGAGACCCAGTACTTC. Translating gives CASTDTGQAEETQYF.

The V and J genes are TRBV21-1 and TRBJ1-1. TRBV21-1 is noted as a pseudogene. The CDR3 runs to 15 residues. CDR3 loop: CASNWGEGFLNEAFF. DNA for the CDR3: TGTGCCAGCAACTGGGGGGAGGGATTCTTGAATGAAGCTTTCTTT.

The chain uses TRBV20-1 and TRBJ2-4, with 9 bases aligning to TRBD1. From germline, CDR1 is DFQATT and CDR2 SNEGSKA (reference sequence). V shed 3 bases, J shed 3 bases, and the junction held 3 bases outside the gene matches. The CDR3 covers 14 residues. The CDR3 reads CSASTGQGKNIQYF. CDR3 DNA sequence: TGCAGTGCTAGTACGGGACAGGGCAAAAACATTCAGTACTTC.

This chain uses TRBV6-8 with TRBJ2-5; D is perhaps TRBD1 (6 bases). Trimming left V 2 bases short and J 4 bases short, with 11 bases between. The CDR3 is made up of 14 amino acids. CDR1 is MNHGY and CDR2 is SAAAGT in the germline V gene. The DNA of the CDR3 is TGTGCCAGCAGTTACCAGGGGCGCTCAGAGACCCAGTACTTC. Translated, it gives CASSYQGRSETQYF.

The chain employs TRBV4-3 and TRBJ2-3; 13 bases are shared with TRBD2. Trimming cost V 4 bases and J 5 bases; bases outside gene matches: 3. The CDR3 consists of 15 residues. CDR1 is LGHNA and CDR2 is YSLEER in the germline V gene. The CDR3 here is CASSPWTSGGDTQYF. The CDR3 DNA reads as TGCGCCAGCAGCCCCTGGACTAGCGGGGGAGATACGCAGTATTTT.

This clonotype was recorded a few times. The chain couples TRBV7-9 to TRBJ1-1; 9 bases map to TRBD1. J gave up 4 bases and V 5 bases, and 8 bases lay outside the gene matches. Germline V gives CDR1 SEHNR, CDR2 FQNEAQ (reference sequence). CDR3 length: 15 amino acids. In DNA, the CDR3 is TGTGCCAGCAGCCACACAGGGGGCGCGGGCACTGAAGCTTTCTTT. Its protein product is CASSHTGGAGTEAFF.

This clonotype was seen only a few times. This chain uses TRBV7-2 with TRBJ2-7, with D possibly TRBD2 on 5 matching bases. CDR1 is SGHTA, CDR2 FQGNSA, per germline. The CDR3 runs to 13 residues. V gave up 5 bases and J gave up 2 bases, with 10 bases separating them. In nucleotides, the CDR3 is TGTGCCAGCAGCCTACCGGGAACCTACGAGCAGTACGTC. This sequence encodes CASSLPGTYEQYV.

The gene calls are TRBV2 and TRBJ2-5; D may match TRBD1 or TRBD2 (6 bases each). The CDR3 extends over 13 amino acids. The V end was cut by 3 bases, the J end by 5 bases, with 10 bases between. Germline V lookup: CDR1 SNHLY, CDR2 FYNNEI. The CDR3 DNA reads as TGTGCCAGCAGTGATGGGGGGCGGGAGACCCAGTACTTC. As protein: CASSDGGRETQYF.

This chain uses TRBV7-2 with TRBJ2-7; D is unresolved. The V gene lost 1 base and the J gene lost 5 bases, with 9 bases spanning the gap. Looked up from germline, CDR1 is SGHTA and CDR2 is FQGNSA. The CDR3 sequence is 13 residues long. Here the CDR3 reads CASSLGGFDEQYV. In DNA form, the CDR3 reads TGTGCCAGCAGCTTAGGTGGATTCGACGAGCAGTACGTC.

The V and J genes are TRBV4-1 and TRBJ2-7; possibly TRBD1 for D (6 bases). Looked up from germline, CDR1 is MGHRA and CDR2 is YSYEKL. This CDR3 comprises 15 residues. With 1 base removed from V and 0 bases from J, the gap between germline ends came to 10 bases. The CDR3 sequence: CASSQAAGVSYEQYF. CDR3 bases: TGCGCCAGCAGCCAAGCAGCAGGGGTCTCCTACGAGCAGTACTTC.

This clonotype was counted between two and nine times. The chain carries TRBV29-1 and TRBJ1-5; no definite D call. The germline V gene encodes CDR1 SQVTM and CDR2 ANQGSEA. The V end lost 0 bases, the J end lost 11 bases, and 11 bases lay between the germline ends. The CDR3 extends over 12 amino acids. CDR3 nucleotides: TGCAGCGTTGAAGATCCTGAGGATTCCCAGCATTTT. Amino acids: CSVEDPEDSQHF.

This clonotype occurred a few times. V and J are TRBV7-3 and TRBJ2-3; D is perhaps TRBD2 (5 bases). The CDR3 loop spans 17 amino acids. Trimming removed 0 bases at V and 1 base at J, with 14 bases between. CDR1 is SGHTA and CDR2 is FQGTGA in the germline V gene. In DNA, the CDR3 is TGTGCCAGCAGCTTAACCCCTTCTCGGGGAGGCACAGATACGCAGTATTTT. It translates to CASSLTPSRGGTDTQYF.

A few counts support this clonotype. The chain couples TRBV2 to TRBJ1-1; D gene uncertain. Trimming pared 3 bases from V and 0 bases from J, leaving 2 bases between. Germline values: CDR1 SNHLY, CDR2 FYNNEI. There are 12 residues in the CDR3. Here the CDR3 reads CASSEMNTEAFF. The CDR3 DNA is TGTGCCAGCAGTGAGATGAACACTGAAGCTTTCTTT.

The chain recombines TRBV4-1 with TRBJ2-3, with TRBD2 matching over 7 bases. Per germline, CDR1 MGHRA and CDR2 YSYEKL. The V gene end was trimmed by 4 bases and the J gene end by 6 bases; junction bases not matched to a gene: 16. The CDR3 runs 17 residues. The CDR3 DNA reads TGCGCCAGCAGCCTCCGGGGCGGGGGTGATCGGTGGGATACGCAGTATTTT. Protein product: CASSLRGGGDRWDTQYF.

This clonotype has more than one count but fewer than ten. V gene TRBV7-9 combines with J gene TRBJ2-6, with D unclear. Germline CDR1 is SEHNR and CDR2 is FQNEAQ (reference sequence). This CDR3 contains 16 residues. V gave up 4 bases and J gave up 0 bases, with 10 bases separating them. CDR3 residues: CASSSRFDSGANVLTF. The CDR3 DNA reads TGTGCCAGCAGCTCCAGATTTGACTCTGGGGCCAACGTCCTGACTTTC.

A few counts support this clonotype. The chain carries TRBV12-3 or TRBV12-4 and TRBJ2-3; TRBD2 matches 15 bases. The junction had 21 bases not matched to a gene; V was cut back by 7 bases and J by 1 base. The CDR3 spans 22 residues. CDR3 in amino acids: CASTRVRGGLAGGPLGTDTQYF. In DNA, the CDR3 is TGTGCCAGCACCCGTGTCCGGGGCGGACTAGCGGGGGGGCCCCTGGGCACAGATACGCAGTATTTT.

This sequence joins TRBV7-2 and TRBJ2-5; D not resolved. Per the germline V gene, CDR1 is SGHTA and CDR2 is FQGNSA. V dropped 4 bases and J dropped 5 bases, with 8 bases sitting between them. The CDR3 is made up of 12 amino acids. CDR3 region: CASSSLRETQYF. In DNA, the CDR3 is TGTGCCAGCAGCTCCTTACGGGAGACCCAGTACTTC.

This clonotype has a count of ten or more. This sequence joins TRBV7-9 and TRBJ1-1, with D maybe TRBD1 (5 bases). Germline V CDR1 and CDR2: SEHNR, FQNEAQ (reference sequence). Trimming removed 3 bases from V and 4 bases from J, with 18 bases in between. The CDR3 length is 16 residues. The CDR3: CASSLGWGRESTEAFF. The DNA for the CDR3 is TGTGCCAGCAGCTTGGGGTGGGGCAGGGAGAGCACTGAAGCTTTCTTT.

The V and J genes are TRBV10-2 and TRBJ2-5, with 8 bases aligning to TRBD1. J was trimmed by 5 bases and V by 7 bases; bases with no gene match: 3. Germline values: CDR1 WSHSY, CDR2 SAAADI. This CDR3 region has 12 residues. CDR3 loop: CASMTGDETQYF. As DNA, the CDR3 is TGCGCCAGCATGACAGGGGATGAGACCCAGTACTTC.

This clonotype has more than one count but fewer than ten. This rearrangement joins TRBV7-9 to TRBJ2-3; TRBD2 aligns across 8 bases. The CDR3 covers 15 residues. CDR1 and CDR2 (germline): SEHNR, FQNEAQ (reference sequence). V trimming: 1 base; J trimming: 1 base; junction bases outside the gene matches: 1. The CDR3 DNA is TGTGCCAGCAGCTTAGTGACTAGCGGCACAGATACGCAGTATTTT. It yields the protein CASSLVTSGTDTQYF. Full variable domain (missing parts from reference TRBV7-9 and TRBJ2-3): DTGVSQNPRHKITKRGQNVTFRCDPISEHNRLYWYRQTLGQGPEFLTYFQNEAQLEKSRLLSDRFSAERPKGSFSTLEIQRTEQGDSAMYLCASSLVTSGTDTQYFGPGTRLTVL.

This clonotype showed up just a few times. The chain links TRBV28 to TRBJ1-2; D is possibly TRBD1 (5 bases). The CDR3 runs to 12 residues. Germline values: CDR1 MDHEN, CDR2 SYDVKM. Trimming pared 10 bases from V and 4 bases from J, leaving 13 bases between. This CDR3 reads CATLWRGYGYTF. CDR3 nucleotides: TGTGCCACTCTATGGAGGGGCTATGGCTACACCTTC.

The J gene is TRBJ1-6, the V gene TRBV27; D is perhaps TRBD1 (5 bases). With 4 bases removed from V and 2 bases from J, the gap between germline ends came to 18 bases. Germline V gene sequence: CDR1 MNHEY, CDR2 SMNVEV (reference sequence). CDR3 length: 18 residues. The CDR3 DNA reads TGTGCCAGCAGTTCTGGGCGGCAGGGTGGGACCTATAATTCACCCCTCCACTTT. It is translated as CASSSGRQGGTYNSPLHF.

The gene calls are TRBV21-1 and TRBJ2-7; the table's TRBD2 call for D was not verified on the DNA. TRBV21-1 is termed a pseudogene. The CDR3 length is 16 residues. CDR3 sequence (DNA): TGTGCCAGCAGCAACGGTCGGGCTAGCGGGGCTTACGAGCAGTACGTC. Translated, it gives CASSNGRASGAYEQYV.

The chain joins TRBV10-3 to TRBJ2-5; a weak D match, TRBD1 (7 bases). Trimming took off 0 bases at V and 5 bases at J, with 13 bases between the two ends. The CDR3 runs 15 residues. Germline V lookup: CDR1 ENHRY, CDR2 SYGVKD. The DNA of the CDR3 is TGTGCCATCAGTGAGTCGTCGTCAGGGGGGGAGACCCAGTACTTC. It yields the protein CAISESSSGGETQYF.

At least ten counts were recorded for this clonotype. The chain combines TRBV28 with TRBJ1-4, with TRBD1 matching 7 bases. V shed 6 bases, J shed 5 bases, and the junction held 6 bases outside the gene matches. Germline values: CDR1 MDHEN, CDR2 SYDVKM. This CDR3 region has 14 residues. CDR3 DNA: TGTGCCAGCAGCACCGGGACAGTGAATGAAAAACTGTTTTTT. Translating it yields CASSTGTVNEKLFF.

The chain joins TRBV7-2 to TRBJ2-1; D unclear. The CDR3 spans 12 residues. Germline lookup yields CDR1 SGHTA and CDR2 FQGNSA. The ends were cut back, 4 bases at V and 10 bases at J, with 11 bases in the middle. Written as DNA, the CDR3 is TGTGCCAGCAGCTCGCCCCTCACCGAGCAGTTCTTC. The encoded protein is CASSSPLTEQFF.

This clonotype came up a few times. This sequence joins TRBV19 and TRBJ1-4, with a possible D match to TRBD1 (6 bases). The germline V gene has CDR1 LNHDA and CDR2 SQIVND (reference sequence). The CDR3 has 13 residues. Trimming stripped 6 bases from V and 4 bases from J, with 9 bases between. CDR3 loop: CASSGQSNEKLFF. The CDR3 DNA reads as TGTGCCAGTAGCGGACAGAGTAATGAAAAACTGTTTTTT.

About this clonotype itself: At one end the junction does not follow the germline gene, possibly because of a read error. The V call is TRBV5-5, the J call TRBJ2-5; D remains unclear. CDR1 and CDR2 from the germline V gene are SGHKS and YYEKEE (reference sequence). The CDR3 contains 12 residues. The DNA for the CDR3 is TGTGCCAGCAGCTCTGGCGTATACTTCAACGATTTC. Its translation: CASSSGVYFNDF.

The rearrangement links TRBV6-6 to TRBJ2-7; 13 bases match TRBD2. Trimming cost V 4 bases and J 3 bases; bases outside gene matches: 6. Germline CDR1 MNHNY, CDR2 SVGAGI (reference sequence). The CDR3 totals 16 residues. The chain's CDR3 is CASSSLLAGGHYEQYF. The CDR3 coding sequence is TGTGCCAGCAGTTCTCTACTAGCGGGGGGGCACTACGAGCAGTACTTC.

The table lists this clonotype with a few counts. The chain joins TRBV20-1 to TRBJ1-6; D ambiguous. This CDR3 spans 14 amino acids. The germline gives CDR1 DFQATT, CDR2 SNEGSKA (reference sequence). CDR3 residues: CGTAGLVANSPLHF. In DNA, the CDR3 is TGCGGCACGGCCGGTCTGGTTGCAAATTCACCCCTCCACTTT.

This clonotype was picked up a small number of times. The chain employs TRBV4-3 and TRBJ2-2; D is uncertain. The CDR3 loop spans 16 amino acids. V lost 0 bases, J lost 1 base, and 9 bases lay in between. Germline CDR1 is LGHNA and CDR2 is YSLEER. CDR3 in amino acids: CASSQEVLENTGELFF. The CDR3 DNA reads TGCGCCAGCAGCCAAGAGGTTCTAGAGAACACCGGGGAGCTGTTTTTT.